This paragraph covers one T cell receptor beta chain sequence. Its antigen remains unidentified. The lymph nodes were axillary draining lymph nodes from breast cancer patients. There are 16 residues in the CDR3. Germline V gives CDR1 DFQATT, CDR2 SNEGSKA (reference sequence). Trimming removed 2 bases from V and 0 bases from J, with 17 bases in between. This sample is drawn from a study of breast tumors, draining lymph nodes, adjacent tissues. Study conclusions and caveats: Data fit most tumor T cells coming from lymph node, expanding in tumor. Tumor TCR diversity was below lymph nodes but above nontumor tissue. Data only fit, rather than demonstrated, lymph node origin of most tumor T cells. Compared with basal-like, luminal-like tumors shared significantly more repertoire with nontumor tissue.

MiXCR was run by TCRdb on the multiplex PCR reads, yielding one entry per CDR3 protein. The sample has around 250,000 distinct CDR3 sequences; under 40% are singletons. The specimen sequenced was axillary lymph node tissue. This TCR was sampled from a female donor with breast cancer. Some clones in this sample may be carry-over from other donors' samples. This rearrangement joins TRBV20-1 to TRBJ2-7; unclear D gene. CDR3 in DNA: TGCAGTGCTAGATTGCTTGTCGGGTGGAGCTCCTACGAGCAGTACTTC. Translation: CSARLLVGWSSYEQYF.